The text below deals with one TCR beta chain. This CDR3 region has 14 residues. The V end was cut by 1 base, the J end by 3 bases, with 9 bases between. Looked up from germline, CDR1 is MGHRA and CDR2 is YSYEKL. The record originates from a study of shared clonotypes between healthy human individuals. Across the whole study: The donor group consisted of two women and three men, aged 18 to 49.

The replicate PCRs on unsorted PBMC were given approximately 300 ng DNA, which is 25,000 to 35,000 T cell genomes. Scientists sequenced DNA from unsorted PBMC on ten immunoSEQ deep assay plates. Sequenced by immunoSEQ multiplex PCR; TCRdb stores in-frame clones only, minus some. Among around 430,000 clones listed, roughly 83% were seen once. Sequencing was done on a sample of PBMCs. The gene calls are TRBV4-1 and TRBJ1-1; D gene unclear. The source of this sequence is a middle-aged woman in good health. Some clones in this sample may be carry-over from other donors' samples. The CDR3 DNA sequence: TGCGCCAGCAGCCAAGTTCTGTCGGACACTGAAGCTTTCTTT. Translated, it gives CASSQVLSDTEAFF.